This passage covers 9 T cell receptor beta chains from one sample sequenced in a study of blood T cell repertoires in COVID-19. Here immunoSEQ multiplex PCR was the method, and the copy in TCRdb shows in-frame clones only, minus some. Counted here are about 280,000 clones, approximately 83% occurring once; the ten biggest clones make up 9.4%. Source material: peripheral blood. These receptors were obtained from a woman aged 45-65 years who had recovered from COVID-19.

The chain recombines TRBV7-2 with TRBJ2-1; 7 bases match TRBD2. Germline CDR1 reads SGHTA; CDR2 reads FQGNSA. The V and J ends lost 5 bases and 7 bases, in that order; junction bases with no gene match: 5. This CDR3 spans 13 amino acids. The CDR3 protein is CASSRLARNEQFF. For the CDR3, the DNA is TGTGCCAGCAGCCGACTAGCTCGGAATGAGCAGTTCTTC.

This clone appeared once. The V gene is TRBV15, the J gene TRBJ1-1, with 7 bases aligning to TRBD1. CDR3 length equals 14 residues. The V gene's germline CDR1 is LNHNV and CDR2 YYDKDF (reference sequence). Losses at the gene ends were 6 bases for V and 8 bases for J; bases not matched to a gene: 12. In DNA, the CDR3 is TGTGCCACCAGTTCGGACAGGCCGACTCGAGAAGCTTTCTTT. This gives the protein CATSSDRPTREAFF. Full variable domain (missing parts from reference TRBV15 and TRBJ1-1): DAMVIQNPRYQVTQFGKPVTLSCSQTLNHNVMYWYQQKSSQAPKLLFHYYDKDFNNEADTPDNFQSRRPNTSFCFLDIRSPGLGDTAMYLCATSSDRPTREAFFGQGTRLTVV.

The genes are TRBV30 and TRBJ1-6; D is possibly TRBD1 (5 bases). The CDR3 loop spans 14 amino acids. The germline V gene has CDR1 GTSNPN and CDR2 SVGIG (reference sequence). Deletions cut 3 bases from V and 5 bases from J, with 11 bases between. In DNA, the CDR3 is TGTGCCTGGAGGCCGGGACTGGATAATTCACCCCTCCACTTT. Protein product: CAWRPGLDNSPLHF.

The CDR3 nucleotides are TGTGCCAGCTCACCCCCTCGGGACAGGGGGAGGAACACTGAAGCTTTCTTT. This gives the protein CASSPPRDRGRNTEAFF. The V gene is TRBV18, the J gene TRBJ1-1; 11 nucleotides match TRBD1. CDR1 is KGHSH, CDR2 LQKENI, per germline. V shed 3 bases and J 1 base; nucleotides not matched to a gene: 7. This CDR3 has 17 residues.

The chain couples TRBV30 to TRBJ2-5; possibly TRBD1 for D (7 bases). V lost 0 bases and J 5 bases, leaving 13 bases between the germline ends. Germline assignment: CDR1 GTSNPN and CDR2 SVGIG (reference sequence). The CDR3 has 14 amino acids. The CDR3 reads CAWSVLQGRETQYF. CDR3 bases: TGTGCCTGGAGTGTACTACAGGGGAGGGAGACCCAGTACTTC.

J is TRBJ2-6 and V is TRBV7-9; D gene ambiguous. Between the trimmed V and J ends, which lost 4 bases and 1 base, there was a span of 8 bases. The CDR3 is 15 amino acids. Germline V CDR1 and CDR2: SEHNR, FQNEAQ (reference sequence). The CDR3 region is CASSSQVSGANVLTF. The CDR3, as DNA: TGTGCCAGCAGCTCTCAGGTTTCTGGGGCCAACGTCCTGACTTTC.

The rearrangement links TRBV10-1 to TRBJ1-4; no firm D call. V gave up 6 bases and J gave up 0 bases, with 11 bases separating them. The CDR3 is 15 amino acids. In germline, CDR1 is WNHNN, CDR2 SYGVQD (reference sequence). In DNA, the CDR3 is TGCGCCAGCAGCCCACAGTTTACAACTAATGAAAAACTGTTTTTT. It is translated as CASSPQFTTNEKLFF.

The V gene is TRBV27, the J gene TRBJ1-6; D ambiguous. Between the trimmed V and J ends, which lost 6 bases and 6 bases, there was a span of 9 bases. CDR1 is MNHEY, CDR2 SMNVEV, per germline (reference sequence). The CDR3 covers 13 residues. The CDR3 region has the DNA TGTGCCAGCAGATGGCAGGTTAATTCACCCCTCCACTTT. Its protein is CASRWQVNSPLHF.

V usage is TRBV5-6 and J usage is TRBJ1-4, with 8 bases fitting TRBD1. The CDR3 spans 15 residues. Germline trimming cut 0 bases from V and 6 bases from J; bases unmatched to any gene: 4. Germline CDR1 is SGHDT and CDR2 is YYEEEE. The CDR3 sequence is CASSLARTGYEKLFF. The CDR3 nucleotides read TGTGCCAGCAGCTTGGCCCGGACAGGGTATGAAAAACTGTTTTTT. Combining the CDR3 with reference TRBV5-6 and TRBJ1-4 gives the whole variable domain DAGVTQSPTHLIKTRGQQVTLRCSPKSGHDTVSWYQQALGQGPQFIFQYYEEEERQRGNFPDRFSGHQFPNYSSELNVNALLLGDSALYLCASSLARTGYEKLFFGSGTQLSVL.